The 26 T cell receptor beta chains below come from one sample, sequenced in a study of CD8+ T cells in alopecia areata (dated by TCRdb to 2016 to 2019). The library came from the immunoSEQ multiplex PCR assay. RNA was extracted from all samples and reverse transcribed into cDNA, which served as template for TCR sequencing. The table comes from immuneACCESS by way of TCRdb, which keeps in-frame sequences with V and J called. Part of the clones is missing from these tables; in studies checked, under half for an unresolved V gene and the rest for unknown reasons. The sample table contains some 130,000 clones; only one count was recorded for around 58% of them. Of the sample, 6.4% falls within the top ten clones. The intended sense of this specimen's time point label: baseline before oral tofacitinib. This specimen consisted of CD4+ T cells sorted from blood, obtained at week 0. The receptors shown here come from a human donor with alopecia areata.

CDR3 sequence reads: CASSVGQDPSQPQHF. In DNA form, the CDR3 reads TGTGCCAGCAGCGTCGGACAGGACCCTAGTCAGCCCCAGCATTTT. The chain recombines TRBV2 with TRBJ1-5, with 7 bases that match TRBD1. Trimming cost V 6 bases and J 6 bases; bases outside gene matches: 11. Per the germline V gene, CDR1 is SNHLY and CDR2 is FYNNEI. CDR3 length: 15 residues.

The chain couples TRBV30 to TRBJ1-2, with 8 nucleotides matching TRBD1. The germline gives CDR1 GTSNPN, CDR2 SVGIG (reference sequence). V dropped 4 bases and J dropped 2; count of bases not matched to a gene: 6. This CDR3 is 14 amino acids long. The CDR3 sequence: CAWTRQGRNYGYTF. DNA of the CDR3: TGTGCCTGGACCCGACAGGGGAGGAACTATGGCTACACCTTC.

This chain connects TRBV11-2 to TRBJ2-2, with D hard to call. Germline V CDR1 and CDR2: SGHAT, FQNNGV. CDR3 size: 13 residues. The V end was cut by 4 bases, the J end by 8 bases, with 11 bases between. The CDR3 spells CASSSEPLGELFF. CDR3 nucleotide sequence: TGTGCCAGCAGCTCCGAGCCCCTAGGGGAGCTGTTTTTT. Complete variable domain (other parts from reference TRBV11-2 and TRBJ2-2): EAGVAQSPRYKIIEKRQSVAFWCNPISGHATLYWYQQILGQGPKLLIQFQNNGVVDDSQLPKDRFSAERLKGVDSTLKIQPAKLEDSAVYLCASSSEPLGELFFGEGSRLTVL.

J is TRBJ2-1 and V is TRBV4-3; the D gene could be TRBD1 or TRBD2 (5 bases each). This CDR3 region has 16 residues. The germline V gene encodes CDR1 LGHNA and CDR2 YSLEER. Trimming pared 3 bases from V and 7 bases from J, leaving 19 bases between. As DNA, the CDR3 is TGCGCCAGCAGCCATGGACTGGGACGACATATGAATGAGCAGTTCTTC. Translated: CASSHGLGRHMNEQFF.

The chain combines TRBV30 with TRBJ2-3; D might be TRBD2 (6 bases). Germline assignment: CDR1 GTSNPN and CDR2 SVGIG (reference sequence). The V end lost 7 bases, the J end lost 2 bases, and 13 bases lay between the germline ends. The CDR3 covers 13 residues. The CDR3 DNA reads TGTGCCTTGGCCGGGGGAATCACAGATACGCAGTATTTT. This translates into CALAGGITDTQYF.

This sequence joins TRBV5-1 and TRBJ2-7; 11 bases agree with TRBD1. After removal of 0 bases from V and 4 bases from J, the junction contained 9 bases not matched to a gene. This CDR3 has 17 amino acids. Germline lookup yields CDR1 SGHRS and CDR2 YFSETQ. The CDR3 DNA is TGCGCCAGCAGCTTGGGCGGACAGGGGGCAATTATTTACGAGCAGTACTTC. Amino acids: CASSLGGQGAIIYEQYF.

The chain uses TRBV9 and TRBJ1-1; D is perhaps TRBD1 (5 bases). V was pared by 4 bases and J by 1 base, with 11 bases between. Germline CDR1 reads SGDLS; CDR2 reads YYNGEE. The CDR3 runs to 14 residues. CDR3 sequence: CASSPAGGNTEAFF. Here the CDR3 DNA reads TGTGCCAGCAGCCCAGCGGGGGGGAACACTGAAGCTTTCTTT.

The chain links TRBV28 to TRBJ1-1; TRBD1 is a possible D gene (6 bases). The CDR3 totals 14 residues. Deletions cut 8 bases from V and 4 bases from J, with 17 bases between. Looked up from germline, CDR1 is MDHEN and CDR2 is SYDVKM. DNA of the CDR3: TGTGCCAGCGCCCCCGGGACACACTCCACTGAAGCTTTCTTT. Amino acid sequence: CASAPGTHSTEAFF.

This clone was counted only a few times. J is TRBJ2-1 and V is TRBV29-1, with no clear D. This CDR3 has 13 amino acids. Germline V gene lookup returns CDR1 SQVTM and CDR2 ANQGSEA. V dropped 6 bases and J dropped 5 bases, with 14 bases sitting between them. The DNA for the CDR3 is TGCAGCGTCTCAATCACAGCTAACAATGAGCAGTTCTTC. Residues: CSVSITANNEQFF.

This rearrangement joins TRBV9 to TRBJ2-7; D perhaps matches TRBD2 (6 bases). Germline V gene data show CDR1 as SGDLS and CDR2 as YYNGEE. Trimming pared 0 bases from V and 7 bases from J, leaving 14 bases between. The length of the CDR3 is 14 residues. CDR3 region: CASSVGELAREQYF. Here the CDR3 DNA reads TGTGCCAGCAGCGTAGGGGAGCTAGCGCGGGAGCAGTACTTC.

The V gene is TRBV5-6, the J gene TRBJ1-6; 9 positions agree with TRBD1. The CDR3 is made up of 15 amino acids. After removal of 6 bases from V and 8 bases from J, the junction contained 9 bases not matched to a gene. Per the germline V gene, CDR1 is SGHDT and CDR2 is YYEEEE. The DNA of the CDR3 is TGTGCCAGCACCGGGACGGACAGGGGACATTCACCCCTCCACTTT. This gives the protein CASTGTDRGHSPLHF.

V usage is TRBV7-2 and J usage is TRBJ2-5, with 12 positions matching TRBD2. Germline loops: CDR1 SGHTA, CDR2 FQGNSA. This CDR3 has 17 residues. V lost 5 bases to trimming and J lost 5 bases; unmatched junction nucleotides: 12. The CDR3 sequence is CASSVGLAGLSSETQYF. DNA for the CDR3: TGTGCCAGCAGCGTCGGACTAGCGGGGTTGAGTAGTGAGACCCAGTACTTC.

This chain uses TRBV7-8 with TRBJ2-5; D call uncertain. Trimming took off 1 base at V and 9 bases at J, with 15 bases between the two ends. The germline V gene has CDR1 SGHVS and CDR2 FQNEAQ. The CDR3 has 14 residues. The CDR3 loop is CASSLDQAPASQYF. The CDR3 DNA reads TGTGCCAGCAGCTTAGACCAGGCCCCCGCGTCCCAGTACTTC.

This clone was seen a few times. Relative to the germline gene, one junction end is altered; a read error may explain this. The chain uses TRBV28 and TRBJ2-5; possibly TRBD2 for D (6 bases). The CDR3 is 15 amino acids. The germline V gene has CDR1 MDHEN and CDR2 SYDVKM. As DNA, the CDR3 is TGTGCCAGCAGTGAGAGGACTACTATTCAAGGGACCCAGTACTTC. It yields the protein CASSERTTIQGTQYF.

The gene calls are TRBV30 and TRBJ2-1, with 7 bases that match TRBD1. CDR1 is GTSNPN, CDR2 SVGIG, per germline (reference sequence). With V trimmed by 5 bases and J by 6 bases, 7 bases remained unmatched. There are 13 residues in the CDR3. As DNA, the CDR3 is TGTGCCTGGGAACCAGGGGGTCTCAATGAGCAGTTCTTC. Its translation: CAWEPGGLNEQFF.

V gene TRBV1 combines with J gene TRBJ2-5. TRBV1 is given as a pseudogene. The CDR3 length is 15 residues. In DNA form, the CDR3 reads TGCACCAGCAGCCAAGATTATCGGGGCGAAGAGACCCAGTACTTC. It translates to CTSSQDYRGEETQYF.

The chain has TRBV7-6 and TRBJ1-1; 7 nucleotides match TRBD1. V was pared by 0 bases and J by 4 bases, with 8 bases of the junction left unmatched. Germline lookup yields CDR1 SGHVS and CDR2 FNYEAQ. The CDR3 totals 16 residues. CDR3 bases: TGTGCCAGCAGCTTAGCGACCGACAGGGTGGGCACTGAAGCTTTCTTT. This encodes CASSLATDRVGTEAFF.

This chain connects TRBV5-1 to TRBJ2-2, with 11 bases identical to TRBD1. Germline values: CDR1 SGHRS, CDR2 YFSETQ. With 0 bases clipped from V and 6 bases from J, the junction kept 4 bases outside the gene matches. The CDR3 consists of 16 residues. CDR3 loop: CASSLDGTGGAGELFF. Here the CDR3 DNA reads TGCGCCAGCAGCTTGGACGGGACAGGGGGTGCCGGGGAGCTGTTTTTT.

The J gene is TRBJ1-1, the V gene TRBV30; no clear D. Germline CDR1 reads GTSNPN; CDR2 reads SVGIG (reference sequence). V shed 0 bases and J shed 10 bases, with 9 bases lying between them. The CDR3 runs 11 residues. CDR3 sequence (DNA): TGTGCCTGGAGTGTATCAGGTCCAGCTTTCTTT. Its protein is CAWSVSGPAFF.

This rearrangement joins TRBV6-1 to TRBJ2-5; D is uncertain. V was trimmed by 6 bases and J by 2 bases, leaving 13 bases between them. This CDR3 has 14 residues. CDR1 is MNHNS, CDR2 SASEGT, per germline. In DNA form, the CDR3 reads TGTGCCAGCAGAATTCTCGACGGACAAGAGACCCAGTACTTC. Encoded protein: CASRILDGQETQYF.

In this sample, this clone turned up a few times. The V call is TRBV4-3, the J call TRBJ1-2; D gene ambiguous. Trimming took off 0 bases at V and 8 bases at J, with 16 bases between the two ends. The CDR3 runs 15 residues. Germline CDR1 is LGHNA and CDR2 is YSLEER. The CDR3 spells CASSQDFGGRRGYTF. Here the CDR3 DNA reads TGCGCCAGCAGCCAAGATTTCGGAGGACGGAGGGGCTACACCTTC.

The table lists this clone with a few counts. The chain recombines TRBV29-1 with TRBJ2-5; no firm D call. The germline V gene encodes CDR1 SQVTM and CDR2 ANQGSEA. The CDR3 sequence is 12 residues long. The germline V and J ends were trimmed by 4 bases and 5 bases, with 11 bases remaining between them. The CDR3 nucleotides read TGCAGCGTTGGGAGAAGACGGGAGACCCAGTACTTC. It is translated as CSVGRRRETQYF.

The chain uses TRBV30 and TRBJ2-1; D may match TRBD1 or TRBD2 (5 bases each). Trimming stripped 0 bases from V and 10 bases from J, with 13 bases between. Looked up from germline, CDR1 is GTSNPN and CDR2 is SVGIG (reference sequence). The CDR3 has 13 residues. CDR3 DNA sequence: TGTGCCTGGAGTGTACGTCTGGGGGTCGAGCAGTTCTTC. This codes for CAWSVRLGVEQFF.

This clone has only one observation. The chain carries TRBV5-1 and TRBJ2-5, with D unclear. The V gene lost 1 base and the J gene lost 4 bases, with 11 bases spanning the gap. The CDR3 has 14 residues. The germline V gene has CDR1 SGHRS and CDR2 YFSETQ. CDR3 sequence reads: CASSLNVGVETQYF. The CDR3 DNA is TGCGCCAGCAGCTTGAACGTGGGCGTAGAGACCCAGTACTTC.

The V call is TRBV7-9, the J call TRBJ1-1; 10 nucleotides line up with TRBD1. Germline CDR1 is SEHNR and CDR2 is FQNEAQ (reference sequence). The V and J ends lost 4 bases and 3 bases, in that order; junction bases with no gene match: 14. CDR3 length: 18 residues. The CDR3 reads CASSSSTGGRIWDTEAFF. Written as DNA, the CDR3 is TGTGCCAGCAGCTCCTCGACAGGGGGCAGAATTTGGGACACTGAAGCTTTCTTT.

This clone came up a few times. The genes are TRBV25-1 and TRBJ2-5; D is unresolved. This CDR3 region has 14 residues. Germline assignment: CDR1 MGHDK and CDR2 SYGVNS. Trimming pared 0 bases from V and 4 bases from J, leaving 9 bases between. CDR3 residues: CASSEYGMGETQYF. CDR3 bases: TGTGCCAGCAGTGAATATGGGATGGGAGAGACCCAGTACTTC.